The 22 T cell receptor beta chains listed next were all sequenced from one sample in a study of blood T cell repertoires in COVID-19. Sequenced by immunoSEQ multiplex PCR; TCRdb stores in-frame clones only, minus some. The table has roughly 25,000 clones, under 90% seen once. Material for sequencing was peripheral blood. Every receptor here comes from a man between 65 and 79 years old with acute or convalescent COVID-19.

This rearrangement joins TRBV6-1 to TRBJ2-3, with 9 bases fitting TRBD2. The CDR3 totals 17 residues. The V gene's germline CDR1 is MNHNS and CDR2 SASEGT. V gave up 3 bases and J gave up 2 bases; unmatched junction bases: 9. The CDR3 region has the DNA TGTGCCAGCAGTGAGGGAAGCGGGGGGCCTTCCACAGATACGCAGTATTTT. Translated: CASSEGSGGPSTDTQYF.

The chain joins TRBV11-2 to TRBJ1-5; unclear D gene. With 0 bases removed from V and 9 bases from J, the gap between germline ends came to 9 bases. CDR1 SGHAT and CDR2 FQNNGV come from the germline V gene. This CDR3 contains 13 residues. Here the CDR3 reads CASSLDRRGPQHF. For the CDR3, the DNA is TGTGCCAGCAGCTTAGATCGACGGGGGCCCCAGCATTTT.

The chain recombines TRBV19 with TRBJ2-1; TRBD2 matches at 9 bases. This CDR3 region has 14 residues. V trimming: 7 bases; J trimming: 4 bases; junction bases outside the gene matches: 5. Germline assignment: CDR1 LNHDA and CDR2 SQIVND (reference sequence). Written as DNA, the CDR3 is TGTGCCAGTAAAAAAGCGGGAGGTTACAATGAGCAGTTCTTC. Protein: CASKKAGGYNEQFF.

This chain uses TRBV27 with TRBJ2-1, with 11 bases identical to TRBD2. Germline V gives CDR1 MNHEY, CDR2 SMNVEV (reference sequence). V shed 7 bases, J shed 6 bases, and the junction held 5 bases outside the gene matches. The CDR3 runs to 14 residues. CDR3 residues: CASTGLAGSNEQFF. The CDR3 DNA follows: TGTGCCAGCACCGGACTAGCGGGTAGCAATGAGCAGTTCTTC.

This clone has a single count. This chain joins TRBV7-2 and TRBJ1-4, with 8 bases that match TRBD1. CDR1 SGHTA and CDR2 FQGNSA come from the germline V gene. The CDR3 is 15 residues long. After removal of 4 bases from V and 7 bases from J, the junction contained 8 bases not matched to a gene. The DNA of the CDR3 is TGTGCCAGCAGCTACAACAGGGGGTACGGTGAAAAACTGTTTTTT. This codes for CASSYNRGYGEKLFF.

The V and J genes are TRBV21-1 and TRBJ1-6. TRBV21-1 constitutes a pseudogene. This CDR3 is built from 15 residues. This chain's CDR3 is CASSKVEGRCSPLHF. The CDR3 bases are TGTGCCAGCAGCAAAGTTGAGGGGAGGTGTTCACCCCTCCACTTT.

J is TRBJ1-3 and V is TRBV6-5; possibly TRBD1 for D (6 bases). The CDR3 has 15 residues. The V and J ends lost 1 base and 2 bases respectively, with 9 bases between them. The germline gives CDR1 MNHEY, CDR2 SVGAGI. CDR3 DNA sequence: TGTGCCAGCAGTTACTTAGGGGGTGCTGGAAACACCATATATTTT. This gives the protein CASSYLGGAGNTIYF.

This clone ranks as medium-sized. The rearrangement uses TRBV11-2 and TRBJ1-6, with 11 bases identical to TRBD1. V shed 5 bases, J shed 9 bases, and the junction held 9 bases outside the gene matches. Germline V gene data show CDR1 as SGHAT and CDR2 as FQNNGV. CDR3 length equals 16 residues. The CDR3 loop reads CASSARSGTGGSPLHF. The CDR3 DNA sequence: TGTGCCAGCAGCGCCCGTTCCGGGACAGGGGGTTCACCCCTCCACTTT.

This chain connects TRBV7-2 to TRBJ2-1, with TRBD2 identical over 7 bases. V shed 3 bases, J shed 7 bases, and the junction held 12 bases outside the gene matches. Per the germline V gene, CDR1 is SGHTA and CDR2 is FQGNSA. CDR3 length equals 16 residues. CDR3 loop: CASSFLSGGFGNEQFF. The CDR3 DNA sequence: TGTGCCAGCAGCTTCCTGTCGGGAGGCTTCGGGAATGAGCAGTTCTTC.

This chain links TRBV7-2 with TRBJ2-1; D is ambiguous. V was cut by 4 bases and J by 0 bases, with 16 bases left in between. The CDR3 extends over 17 amino acids. Germline V lookup: CDR1 SGHTA, CDR2 FQGNSA. CDR3 nucleotides: TGTGCCAGCAGCTCCACCGGAACCTGGAGCTCCTACAATGAGCAGTTCTTC. It translates to CASSSTGTWSSYNEQFF.

The rearrangement joins TRBV5-1 to TRBJ1-4; D gene unclear. Trimming left V 2 bases short and J 6 bases short, with 11 bases between. Germline lookup yields CDR1 SGHRS and CDR2 YFSETQ. The CDR3 contains 14 residues. Here the CDR3 DNA reads TGCGCCAGCAGCTTTGGCGCCGGGGATGAAAAACTGTTTTTT. It codes for CASSFGAGDEKLFF.

In this sample, this clone turned up a few times. The chain couples TRBV3-1 (or the pseudogene TRBV3-2) to TRBJ2-1; 7 nucleotides align to TRBD2. V lost 0 bases to trimming and J lost 2 bases; unmatched junction nucleotides: 7. Germline CDR1 LGHDT, CDR2 YNNKEL (reference sequence). The CDR3 loop spans 17 amino acids. The CDR3 loop is CASSQDLGRAAYNEQFF. The CDR3 region has the DNA TGTGCCAGCAGCCAAGATTTGGGGAGGGCCGCCTACAATGAGCAGTTCTTC.

The chain carries TRBV5-4 and TRBJ2-5; tentative D call: TRBD1 (7 bases). The V and J ends lost 4 bases and 5 bases respectively, with 18 bases between them. The CDR3 spans 15 residues. Germline values: CDR1 SGHNT, CDR2 YYREEE (reference sequence). In nucleotides, the CDR3 is TGTGCCAGCAGCCTGGGGGGAACAGGGGTGGAGACCCAGTACTTC. This codes for CASSLGGTGVETQYF.

This clone was seen more than once but under ten times. V usage is TRBV4-1 and J usage is TRBJ2-7; 8 bases map to TRBD2. Per germline, CDR1 MGHRA and CDR2 YSYEKL. J was trimmed by 5 bases and V by 1 base; bases with no gene match: 10. The CDR3 covers 16 residues. CDR3 in amino acids: CASSQGGAGGPDEQYF. The CDR3 DNA is TGCGCCAGCAGCCAAGGGGGTGCGGGAGGCCCCGACGAGCAGTACTTC.

J is TRBJ1-2 and V is TRBV3-1 (or the pseudogene TRBV3-2); D perhaps matches TRBD1 (5 bases). The length of the CDR3 is 14 residues. Germline CDR1 and CDR2: LGHDT and YNNKEL (reference sequence). V shed 4 bases and J shed 2 bases, with 11 bases lying between them. In DNA form, the CDR3 reads TGTGCCAGCAGCCGCGGGACTGGAAACTATGGCTACACCTTC. As protein: CASSRGTGNYGYTF.

This clone was seen a handful of times. V is TRBV7-2 and J is TRBJ1-5; D might be TRBD1 (5 bases). Trimming removed 8 bases at V and 3 bases at J, with 14 bases between. The length of the CDR3 is 14 residues. CDR1 is SGHTA and CDR2 is FQGNSA in the germline V gene. CDR3 sequence (DNA): TGTGCCAGCGCAAGAGGACACAACAATCAGCCCCAGCATTTT. Translation gives CASARGHNNQPQHF.

V usage is TRBV9 and J usage is TRBJ2-1, with D hard to call. Looked up from germline, CDR1 is SGDLS and CDR2 is YYNGEE. This CDR3 spans 12 amino acids. Trimming stripped 0 bases from V and 5 bases from J, with 3 bases between. Here the CDR3 DNA reads TGTGCCAGCAGCGTAGCGGACAATGAGCAGTTCTTC. It translates to CASSVADNEQFF.

The V call is TRBV6-1, the J call TRBJ1-5, with D possibly TRBD1 on 5 matching bases. Germline CDR1 reads MNHNS; CDR2 reads SASEGT. The CDR3 has 15 amino acids. V shed 1 base and J shed 9 bases, with 16 bases lying between them. The CDR3 region is CASSEGRGGGTPQHF. The CDR3 DNA follows: TGTGCCAGCAGTGAAGGAAGAGGCGGGGGAACGCCCCAGCATTTT.

This chain connects TRBV27 to TRBJ2-3; TRBD2 aligns across 13 bases. The CDR3 contains 18 residues. With 7 bases clipped from V and 5 bases from J, the junction kept 15 bases outside the gene matches. In germline, CDR1 is MNHEY, CDR2 SMNVEV (reference sequence). CDR3 residues: CASKLGGTSGTRGDTQYF. The CDR3 DNA is TGTGCCAGCAAGCTAGGGGGGACTAGCGGGACGAGAGGAGATACGCAGTATTTT.

The chain recombines TRBV3-1 (or the pseudogene TRBV3-2) with TRBJ2-7, with D possibly matching TRBD2 (6 bases). Germline V gives CDR1 LGHDT, CDR2 YNNKEL (reference sequence). Trimming removed 4 bases at V and 6 bases at J, with 19 bases between. The CDR3 sequence is 15 residues long. The CDR3 bases are TGTGCCAGCAGCCCGTTACCGGTCGGGGGAACCGAGCAGTACTTC. Its translation: CASSPLPVGGTEQYF.

The V call is TRBV3-1 (or the pseudogene TRBV3-2), the J call TRBJ2-7; a weak D match, TRBD2 (5 bases). V was trimmed by 3 bases and J by 2 bases, leaving 5 bases between them. The CDR3 covers 12 residues. Germline-derived CDR1 and CDR2 are LGHDT and YNNKEL (reference sequence). CDR3 bases: TGTGCCAGCAGCCAGACTACCTACGAGCAGTACTTC. Its protein product is CASSQTTYEQYF.

This chain links TRBV6-2 or TRBV6-3 with TRBJ1-5; 11 bases map to TRBD1. This CDR3 has 18 amino acids. Per the germline V gene, CDR1 is MNHEY and CDR2 is SVGEGT. Germline trimming cut 0 bases from V and 4 bases from J; bases unmatched to any gene: 8. This CDR3 reads CASSYSDRGLAPNQPQHF. The CDR3 DNA sequence: TGTGCCAGCAGTTACTCGGACAGGGGGCTTGCCCCTAATCAGCCCCAGCATTTT.